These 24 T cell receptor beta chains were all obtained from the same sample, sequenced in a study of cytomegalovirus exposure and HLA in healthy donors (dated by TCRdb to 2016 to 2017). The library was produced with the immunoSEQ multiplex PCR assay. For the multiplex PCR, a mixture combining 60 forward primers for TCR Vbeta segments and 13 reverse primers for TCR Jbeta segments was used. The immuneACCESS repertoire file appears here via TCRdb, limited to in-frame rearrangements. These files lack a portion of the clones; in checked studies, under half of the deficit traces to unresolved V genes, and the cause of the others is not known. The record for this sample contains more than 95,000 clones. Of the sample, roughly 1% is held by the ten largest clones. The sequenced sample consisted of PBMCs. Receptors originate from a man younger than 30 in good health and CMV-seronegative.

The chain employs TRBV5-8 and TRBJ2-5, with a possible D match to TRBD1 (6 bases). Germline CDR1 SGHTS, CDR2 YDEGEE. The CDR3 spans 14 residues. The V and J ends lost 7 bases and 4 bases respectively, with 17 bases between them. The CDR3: CASRWAGETETQYF. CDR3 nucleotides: TGTGCCAGCCGCTGGGCAGGGGAAACAGAGACCCAGTACTTC. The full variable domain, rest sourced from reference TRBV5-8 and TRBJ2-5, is EAGVTQSPTHLIKTRGQQATLRCSPISGHTSVYWYQQALGLGLQFLLWYDEGEERNRGNFPPRFSGRQFPNYSSELNVNALELEDSALYLCASRWAGETETQYFGPGTRLLVL.

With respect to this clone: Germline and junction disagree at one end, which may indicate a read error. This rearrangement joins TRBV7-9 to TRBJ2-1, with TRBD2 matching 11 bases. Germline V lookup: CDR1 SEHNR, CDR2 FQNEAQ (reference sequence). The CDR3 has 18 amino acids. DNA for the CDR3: TGTGCCAGCAGGTTAGCGGGAGGGGCCAGTCATGTGTCCAATGAGCAGTTCTTC. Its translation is CASRLAGGASHVSNEQFF.

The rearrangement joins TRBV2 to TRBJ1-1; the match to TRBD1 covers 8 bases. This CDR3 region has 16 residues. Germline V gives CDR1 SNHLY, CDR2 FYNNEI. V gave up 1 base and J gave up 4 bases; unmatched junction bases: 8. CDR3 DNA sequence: TGTGCCAGCAGTGAAGGGCAGGGGGCGCCCCGCACTGAAGCTTTCTTT. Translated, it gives CASSEGQGAPRTEAFF. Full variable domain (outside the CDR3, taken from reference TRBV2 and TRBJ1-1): EPEVTQTPSHQVTQMGQEVILRCVPISNHLYFYWYRQILGQKVEFLVSFYNNEISEKSEIFDDQFSVERPDGSNFTLKIRSTKLEDSAMYFCASSEGQGAPRTEAFFGQGTRLTVV.

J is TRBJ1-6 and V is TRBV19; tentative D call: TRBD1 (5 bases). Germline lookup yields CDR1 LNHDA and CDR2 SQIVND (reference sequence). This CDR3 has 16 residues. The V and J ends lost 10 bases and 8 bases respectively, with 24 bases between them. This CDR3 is CATSLRSGQPHSPLHF. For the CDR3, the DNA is TGTGCCACCAGCCTTCGTTCAGGACAACCCCATTCACCCCTCCACTTT. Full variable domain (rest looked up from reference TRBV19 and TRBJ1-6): DGGITQSPKYLFRKEGQNVTLSCEQNLNHDAMYWYRQDPGQGLRLIYYSQIVNDFQKGDIAEGYSVSREKKESFPLTVTSAQKNPTAFYLCATSLRSGQPHSPLHFGNGTRLTVT.

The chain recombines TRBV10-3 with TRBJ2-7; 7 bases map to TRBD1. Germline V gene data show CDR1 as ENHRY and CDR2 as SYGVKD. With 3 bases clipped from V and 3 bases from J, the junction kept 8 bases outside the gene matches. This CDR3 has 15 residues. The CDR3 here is CAISDRDRAGYEQYF. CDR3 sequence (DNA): TGTGCCATCAGTGACCGAGACAGGGCAGGCTACGAGCAGTACTTC.

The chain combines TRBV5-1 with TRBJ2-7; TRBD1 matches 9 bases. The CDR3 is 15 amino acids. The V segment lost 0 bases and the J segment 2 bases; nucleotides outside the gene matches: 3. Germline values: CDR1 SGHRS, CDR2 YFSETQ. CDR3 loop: CASSLGQGVTYEQYF. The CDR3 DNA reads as TGCGCCAGCAGCTTGGGACAGGGGGTAACCTACGAGCAGTACTTC.

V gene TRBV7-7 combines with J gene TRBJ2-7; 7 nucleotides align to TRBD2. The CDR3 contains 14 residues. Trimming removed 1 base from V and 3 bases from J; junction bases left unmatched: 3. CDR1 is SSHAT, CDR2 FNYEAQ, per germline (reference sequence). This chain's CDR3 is CASSLGAGVYEQYF. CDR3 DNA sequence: TGTGCCAGCAGCTTAGGGGCGGGAGTCTACGAGCAGTACTTC.

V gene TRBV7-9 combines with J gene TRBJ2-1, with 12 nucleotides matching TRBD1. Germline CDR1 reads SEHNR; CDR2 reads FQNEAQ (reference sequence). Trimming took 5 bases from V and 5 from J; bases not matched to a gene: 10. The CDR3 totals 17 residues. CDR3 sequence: CASSPRDRGLFDNEQFF. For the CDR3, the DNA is TGTGCCAGCAGCCCCCGGGACAGGGGGCTTTTCGACAATGAGCAGTTCTTC.

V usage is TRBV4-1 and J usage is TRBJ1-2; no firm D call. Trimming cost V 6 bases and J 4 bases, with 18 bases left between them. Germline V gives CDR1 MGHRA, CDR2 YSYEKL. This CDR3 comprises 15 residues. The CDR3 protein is CASRHRGDYAYGYTF. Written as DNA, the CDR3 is TGCGCCAGCAGGCATCGCGGGGATTATGCCTATGGCTACACCTTC.

Here the CDR3 reads CASSPIGQGALDTQYF. In nucleotides, the CDR3 is TGTGCCAGCTCACCAATCGGACAGGGGGCATTAGATACGCAGTATTTT. The J gene is TRBJ2-3, the V gene TRBV18, with 11 bases fitting TRBD1. The ends lost 2 bases at V and 5 bases at J; junction bases unmatched: 6. The CDR3 loop spans 16 amino acids. The germline V gene encodes CDR1 KGHSH and CDR2 LQKENI.

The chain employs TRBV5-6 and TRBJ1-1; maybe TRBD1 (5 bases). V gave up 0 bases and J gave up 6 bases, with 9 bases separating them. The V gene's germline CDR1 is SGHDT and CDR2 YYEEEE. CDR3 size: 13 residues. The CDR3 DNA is TGTGCCAGCAGCTTGGCGGCAGGGCCTGAAGCTTTCTTT. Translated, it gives CASSLAAGPEAFF.

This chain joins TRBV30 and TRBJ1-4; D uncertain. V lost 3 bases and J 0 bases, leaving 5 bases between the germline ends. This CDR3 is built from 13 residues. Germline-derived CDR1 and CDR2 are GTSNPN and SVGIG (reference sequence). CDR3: CAWRSATNEKLFF. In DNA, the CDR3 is TGTGCCTGGAGGTCAGCAACTAATGAAAAACTGTTTTTT.

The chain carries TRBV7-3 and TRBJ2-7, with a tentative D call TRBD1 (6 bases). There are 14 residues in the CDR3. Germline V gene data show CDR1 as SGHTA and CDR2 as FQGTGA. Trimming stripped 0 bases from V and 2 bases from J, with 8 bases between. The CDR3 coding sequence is TGTGCCAGCAGCTTAACCGGGACAACCTACGAGCAGTACTTC. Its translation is CASSLTGTTYEQYF.

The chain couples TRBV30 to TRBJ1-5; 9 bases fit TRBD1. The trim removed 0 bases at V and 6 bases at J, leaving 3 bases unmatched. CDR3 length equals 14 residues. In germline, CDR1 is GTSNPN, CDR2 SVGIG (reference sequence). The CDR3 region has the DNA TGTGCCTGGAGTGTTTTGACAGGGGGTCAGCCCCAGCATTTT. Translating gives CAWSVLTGGQPQHF. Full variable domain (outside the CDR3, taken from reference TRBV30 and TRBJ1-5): SQTIHQWPATLVQPVGSPLSLECTVEGTSNPNLYWYRQAAGRGLQLLFYSVGIGQISSEVPQNLSASRPQDRQFILSSKKLLLSDSGFYLCAWSVLTGGQPQHFGDGTRLSIL.

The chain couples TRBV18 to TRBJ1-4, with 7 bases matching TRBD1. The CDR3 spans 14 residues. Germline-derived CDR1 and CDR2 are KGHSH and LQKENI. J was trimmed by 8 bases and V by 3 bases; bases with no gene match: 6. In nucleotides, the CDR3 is TGTGCCAGCTCACCGACAGGGTTTCGGGAAAAACTGTTTTTT. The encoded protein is CASSPTGFREKLFF.

The CDR3 DNA sequence: TGTGCCAGCAGCGTAGGAGGTGGGGCTAGCGGGACTCTCCGGGTGGATGAGCAGTTCTTC. Translation gives CASSVGGGASGTLRVDEQFF. The rearrangement joins TRBV9 to TRBJ2-1; TRBD2 agrees at 9 bases. The trim removed 0 bases at V and 8 bases at J, leaving 21 bases unmatched. Germline CDR1 and CDR2: SGDLS and YYNGEE. The CDR3 is 20 residues long.

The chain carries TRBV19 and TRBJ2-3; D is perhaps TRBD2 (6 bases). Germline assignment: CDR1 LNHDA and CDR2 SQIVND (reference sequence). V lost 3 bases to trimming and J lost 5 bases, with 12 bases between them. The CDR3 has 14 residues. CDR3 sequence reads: CASSIGGVGDTQYF. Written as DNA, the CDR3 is TGTGCCAGTAGTATCGGAGGGGTTGGAGATACGCAGTATTTT.

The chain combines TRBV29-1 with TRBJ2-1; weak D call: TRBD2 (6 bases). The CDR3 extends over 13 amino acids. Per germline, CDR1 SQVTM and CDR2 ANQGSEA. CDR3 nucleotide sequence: TGCAGTGCGCGTCCTGCGGGGTTGAATGAGCAGTTCTTC. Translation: CSARPAGLNEQFF.

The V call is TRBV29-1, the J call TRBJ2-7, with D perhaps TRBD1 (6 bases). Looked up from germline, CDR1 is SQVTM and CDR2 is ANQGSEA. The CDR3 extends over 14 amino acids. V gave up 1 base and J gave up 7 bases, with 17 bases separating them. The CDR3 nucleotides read TGCAGCGTTGAAGGACAGGAGCTCCCTGGAGAGCAGTACTTC. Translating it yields CSVEGQELPGEQYF.

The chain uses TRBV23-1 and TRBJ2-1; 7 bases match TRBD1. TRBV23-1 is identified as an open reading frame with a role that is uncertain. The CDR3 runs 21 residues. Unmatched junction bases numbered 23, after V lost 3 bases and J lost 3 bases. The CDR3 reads CASSQSRVTRQGKVFYNEQFF. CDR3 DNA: TGCGCCAGCAGTCAGTCTAGAGTTACCAGACAGGGCAAGGTTTTCTACAATGAGCAGTTCTTC.

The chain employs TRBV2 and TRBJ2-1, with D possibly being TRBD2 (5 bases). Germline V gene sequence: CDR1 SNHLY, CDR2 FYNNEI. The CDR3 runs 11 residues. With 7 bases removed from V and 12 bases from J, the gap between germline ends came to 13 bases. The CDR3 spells CASTDPRGQFF. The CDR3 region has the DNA TGTGCCAGCACCGACCCTCGGGGGCAGTTCTTC.

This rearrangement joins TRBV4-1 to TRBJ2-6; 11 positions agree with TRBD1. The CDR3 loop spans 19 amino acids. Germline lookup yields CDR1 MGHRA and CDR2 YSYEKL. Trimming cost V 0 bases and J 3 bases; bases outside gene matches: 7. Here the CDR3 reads CASSQDLGQGVIGANVLTF. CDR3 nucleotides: TGCGCCAGCAGCCAAGATCTGGGACAGGGGGTGATTGGGGCCAACGTCCTGACTTTC.

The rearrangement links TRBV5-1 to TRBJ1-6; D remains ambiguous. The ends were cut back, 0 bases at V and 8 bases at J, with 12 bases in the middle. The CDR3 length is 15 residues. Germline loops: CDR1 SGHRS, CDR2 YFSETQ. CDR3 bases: TGCGCCAGCAGCTTGGCAAACCCGGCGGATTCACCCCTCCACTTT. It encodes CASSLANPADSPLHF. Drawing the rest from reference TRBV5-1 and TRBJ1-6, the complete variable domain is KAGVTQTPRYLIKTRGQQVTLSCSPISGHRSVSWYQQTPGQGLQFLFEYFSETQRNKGNFPGRFSGRQFSNSRSEMNVSTLELGDSALYLCASSLANPADSPLHFGNGTRLTVT.

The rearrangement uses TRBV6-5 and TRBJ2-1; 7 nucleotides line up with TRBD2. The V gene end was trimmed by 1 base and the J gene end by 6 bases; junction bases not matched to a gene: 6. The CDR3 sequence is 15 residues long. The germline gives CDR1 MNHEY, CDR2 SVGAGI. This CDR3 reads CASSYFPRTSNEQFF. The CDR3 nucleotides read TGTGCCAGCAGTTACTTTCCTAGGACTAGCAATGAGCAGTTCTTC.